This TCR beta chain was captured in a study of early T cells in non-severe SARS-CoV-2 infection. Turning to the study itself: Unsorted whole blood bulk RNA was sequenced, with unpaired chains.

Tagging with unique molecular identifiers was applied to individual cDNA molecules. One entry per CDR3 protein results from TCRdb running MiXCR on the 5' RACE reads. The sample records roughly 75,000 distinct CDR3 sequences, about 9.6% being singletons. This clonotype showed up just a few times. The sequenced sample consisted of whole blood. The source of this sequence is an adult who was a healthcare worker with PCR-confirmed SARS-CoV-2 infection or an uninfected control (not recorded which).

The CDR3 sequence: CASSVAQRSYGYTF. The CDR3 coding sequence is TGTGCCAGCAGCGTAGCACAGCGGAGCTATGGCTACACCTTC. The rearrangement joins TRBV9 to TRBJ1-2; unclear D gene. Per germline, CDR1 SGDLS and CDR2 YYNGEE. CDR3 length: 14 residues. V was pared by 0 bases and J by 4 bases, with 10 bases between. The full variable domain, rest sourced from reference TRBV9 and TRBJ1-2, is DSGVTQTPKHLITATGQRVTLRCSPRSGDLSVYWYQQSLDQGLQFLIQYYNGEERAKGNILERFSAQQFPDLHSELNLSSLELGDSALYFCASSVAQRSYGYTFGSGTRLTVV.